The 19 T cell receptor beta chains listed next were all sequenced from one sample in a study of regulatory T cells in long-lasting Graves disease. Stated time point: newly diagnosed GD, antithyroid drugs for less than 3 months. RNA from PBMCs was the source of the TCR library. Arm-PCR of CDR3 regions and iRepertoire HTBI primers were used to build TCR beta libraries. TCRdb processed the multiplex PCR reads anew with MiXCR; each CDR3 protein has one entry. The sample lists 360,000 or so distinct CDR3 sequences, about 10% seen once, with 15% to 20% in the top ten. These data were also filed under a second study, of T cells in Graves' hyperthyroidism and ophthalmopathy.

The specimen was peripheral blood mononuclear cells (PBMCs), collected at new diagnosis, from a patient treated with antithyroid drugs. Receptors were obtained from a young woman with Graves disease.

The rearrangement links TRBV28 to TRBJ1-1; tentatively, D is TRBD1 (5 bases). CDR1 and CDR2 (germline): MDHEN, SYDVKM. The CDR3 covers 14 residues. V shed 4 bases and J shed 4 bases, with 13 bases lying between them. The CDR3, as DNA: TGTGCCAGCAGTTCCCCGGGGGGGAGCACTGAAGCTTTCTTT. It translates to CASSSPGGSTEAFF.

This clonotype was counted at least ten times. The chain links TRBV5-1 to TRBJ1-1, with no clear D. CDR3 size: 14 residues. The germline V and J ends were trimmed by 4 bases and 0 bases, with 10 bases remaining between them. The germline gives CDR1 SGHRS, CDR2 YFSETQ. The CDR3: CASSTFSLNTEAFF. The CDR3 nucleotides are TGCGCCAGCAGCACCTTCTCCTTGAACACTGAAGCTTTCTTT.

The chain joins TRBV15 to TRBJ2-2, with 8 bases matching TRBD2. V shed 1 base and J 6 bases; nucleotides not matched to a gene: 13. CDR1 and CDR2 from the germline V gene are LNHNV and YYDKDF (reference sequence). The CDR3 is 18 amino acids. CDR3 sequence reads: CATSRGRGPGRASGELFF. CDR3 sequence (DNA): TGTGCCACCAGCAGAGGGAGGGGTCCCGGGAGGGCCTCCGGGGAGCTGTTTTTT. Together with reference TRBV15 and TRBJ2-2, the CDR3 gives the full variable domain: DAMVIQNPRYQVTQFGKPVTLSCSQTLNHNVMYWYQQKSSQAPKLLFHYYDKDFNNEADTPDNFQSRRPNTSFCFLDIRSPGLGDTAMYLCATSRGRGPGRASGELFFGEGSRLTVL.

This clonotype was observed at least ten times. The chain joins TRBV6-5 to TRBJ1-5; D is ambiguous. Per the germline V gene, CDR1 is MNHEY and CDR2 is SVGAGI. The CDR3 covers 13 residues. V lost 4 bases and J lost 11, with 15 bases in between. The CDR3 sequence is CASSSVGLKTQHF. DNA of the CDR3: TGTGCCAGCAGTTCGGTCGGTCTTAAGACCCAGCATTTT.

This clonotype was observed at least ten times. The rearrangement links TRBV7-9 to TRBJ2-2; D gene ambiguous. V was pared by 4 bases and J by 2 bases, with 11 bases between. The germline V gene encodes CDR1 SEHNR and CDR2 FQNEAQ (reference sequence). The CDR3 runs to 15 residues. CDR3 region: CASSSAGLNTGELFF. The CDR3 nucleotides are TGTGCCAGCAGCTCAGCAGGCTTAAACACCGGGGAGCTGTTTTTT.

This clonotype was picked up many times. The J gene is TRBJ1-1, the V gene TRBV6-5, with no clear D. The CDR3 extends over 14 amino acids. Trimming removed 2 bases from V and 1 base from J, with 8 bases in between. Germline V lookup: CDR1 MNHEY, CDR2 SVGAGI. CDR3 amino acids: CASSYRTANTEAFF. CDR3 coding DNA: TGTGCCAGCAGTTACCGTACAGCGAACACTGAAGCTTTCTTT.

This clonotype appeared many times. The chain combines TRBV28 with TRBJ2-1; no reliable D call. This CDR3 spans 15 amino acids. Germline CDR1 MDHEN, CDR2 SYDVKM. V lost 4 bases and J 9 bases, leaving 19 bases between the germline ends. CDR3 DNA: TGTGCCAGCAGTTCCCAACTAATTAGTCCCAGTGAGCAGTTCTTC. It translates to CASSSQLISPSEQFF.

This clonotype has a count of ten or more. V is TRBV30 and J is TRBJ1-2; TRBD1 matches at 9 bases. CDR1 and CDR2 (germline): GTSNPN, SVGIG (reference sequence). The CDR3 has 14 amino acids. V lost 1 base, J lost 12 bases, and 12 bases stayed unmatched. The DNA of the CDR3 is TGTGCCTGGAGTGGCATACCCTACAGGGGGCGCGACACCTTC. This translates into CAWSGIPYRGRDTF.

This clonotype appeared a few times. The chain links TRBV3-1 to TRBJ2-1; TRBD2 aligns across 11 bases. This CDR3 spans 12 amino acids. With 6 bases clipped from V and 14 bases from J, the junction kept 6 bases outside the gene matches. Germline-derived CDR1 and CDR2 are LGHDT and YNNKEL (reference sequence). The CDR3 spells CASRATSGKKFF. The CDR3 nucleotides are TGTGCCAGCAGGGCGACTAGCGGGAAGAAGTTCTTC.

This clonotype appeared many times. This chain uses TRBV18 with TRBJ2-7, with TRBD2 as a possible D gene (5 bases). The CDR3 is 13 amino acids. V lost 6 bases, J lost 0 bases, and 9 bases lay in between. CDR1 and CDR2 (germline): KGHSH, LQKENI. CDR3 DNA: TGTGCCAGCTCCCCGCGGGCCTCCTACGAGCAGTACGTC. Its protein product is CASSPRASYEQYV.

The V gene is TRBV20-1, the J gene TRBJ1-1, with no clear D. Germline assignment: CDR1 DFQATT and CDR2 SNEGSKA (reference sequence). The V end was cut by 6 bases, the J end by 5 bases, with 13 bases between. The CDR3 loop spans 12 amino acids. The CDR3, as DNA: TGCAGTGCCTCCCGGGGTACGACTGAAGCTTTCTTT. Protein sequence: CSASRGTTEAFF.

The J gene is TRBJ2-7, the V gene TRBV7-2; D gene ambiguous. The V and J ends lost 5 bases and 8 bases respectively, with 16 bases between them. CDR3 size: 13 residues. Germline CDR1 SGHTA, CDR2 FQGNSA. The CDR3 DNA sequence: TGTGCCAGCAGCAACTCGACCTCTTACAAGCAGTACTTC. Amino acids: CASSNSTSYKQYF.

The genes are TRBV27 and TRBJ2-7; D is unclear. Trimming cost V 8 bases and J 5 bases, with 13 bases left between them. CDR3 size: 12 residues. Germline assignment: CDR1 MNHEY and CDR2 SMNVEV (reference sequence). The CDR3 region is CASRAQGNEQYF. The CDR3 DNA is TGTGCCAGCCGGGCGCAAGGGAACGAGCAGTACTTC.

This clonotype was found many times. The DNA for the CDR3 is TGTGCCAGCAGTTTATCCCCATCAACTGAAGCTTTCTTT. It specifies CASSLSPSTEAFF. This chain links TRBV27 with TRBJ1-1; no reliable D call. Germline lookup yields CDR1 MNHEY and CDR2 SMNVEV (reference sequence). This CDR3 region has 13 residues. The ends were cut back, 0 bases at V and 5 bases at J, with 7 bases in the middle.

This clonotype was observed at least ten times. V is TRBV7-2 and J is TRBJ2-3; TRBD2 matches at 10 bases. The CDR3 loop spans 15 amino acids. Germline V CDR1 and CDR2: SGHTA, FQGNSA. V was pared by 3 bases and J by 4 bases, with 4 bases of the junction left unmatched. This CDR3 reads CASSFMGLASDTQYF. The DNA for the CDR3 is TGTGCCAGCAGCTTCATGGGACTAGCGTCAGATACGCAGTATTTT.

This clonotype was seen repeatedly, ten times or more. A junction end diverges from the germline sequence, so it may reflect a read error. V usage is TRBV30 and J usage is TRBJ1-2; D unclear. The CDR3 has 13 amino acids. Germline assignment: CDR1 GTSNPN and CDR2 SVGIG (reference sequence). The CDR3 region is CAWSVHGSYDYTF. Written as DNA, the CDR3 is TGTGCCTGGAGTGTACATGGGTCTTATGACTACACCTTC.

At least ten counts were recorded for this clonotype. This sequence joins TRBV5-8 and TRBJ2-7; possibly TRBD2 for D (6 bases). CDR3 length: 14 amino acids. Trimming took off 4 bases at V and 5 bases at J, with 16 bases between the two ends. CDR1 SGHTS and CDR2 YDEGEE come from the germline V gene. CDR3 sequence (DNA): TGTGCCAGCAGCCCGCGGGATGTTAAGGACGAGCAGTACTTC. Protein sequence: CASSPRDVKDEQYF.

This clonotype was seen repeatedly, ten times or more. DNA of the CDR3: TGTGCCAGCAGCGTCACAGGGGGCTATTACCAAGAGACCCAGTACTTC. Protein product: CASSVTGGYYQETQYF. The chain employs TRBV9 and TRBJ2-5, with 9 positions matching TRBD1. CDR3 length: 16 amino acids. Trimming cost V 2 bases and J 0 bases; bases outside gene matches: 5. Germline V gene sequence: CDR1 SGDLS, CDR2 YYNGEE. The full variable domain, completed using reference TRBV9 and TRBJ2-5, is DSGVTQTPKHLITATGQRVTLRCSPRSGDLSVYWYQQSLDQGLQFLIQYYNGEERAKGNILERFSAQQFPDLHSELNLSSLELGDSALYFCASSVTGGYYQETQYFGPGTRLLVL.

This clonotype was observed a handful of times. This sequence joins TRBV20-1 and TRBJ1-6; D is uncertain. Trimming left V 5 bases short and J 0 bases short, with 8 bases between. The germline gives CDR1 DFQATT, CDR2 SNEGSKA (reference sequence). This CDR3 contains 14 residues. CDR3 protein: CSARSSSYNSPLHF. DNA of the CDR3: TGCAGTGCTCGGTCGAGCTCCTATAATTCACCCCTCCACTTT.